The 31 T cell receptor beta chains reported below all come from one sample, sequenced in a study of blood T cell repertoires in COVID-19. Method: immunoSEQ multiplex PCR; TCRdb's copy keeps in-frame clones and lacks some. The sample has some 270,000 clones, nearly 90% seen once. Sample: peripheral blood. All receptors come from a woman aged 60-75 years with COVID-19, enrolled during active disease.

The chain joins TRBV11-2 to TRBJ2-7, with 9 positions matching TRBD1. The CDR3 sequence is 14 residues long. Germline-derived CDR1 and CDR2 are SGHAT and FQNNGV. V lost 6 bases, J lost 0 bases, and 3 bases stayed unmatched. The CDR3 DNA reads as TGTGCCAGCAGGCCGGACAGGGGCTCCTACGAGCAGTACTTC. Translation gives CASRPDRGSYEQYF.

Of note for this clone: The same CDR3 is also encoded by other DNA sequences in this sample. This chain connects TRBV19 to TRBJ1-1, with 8 bases that match TRBD1. Looked up from germline, CDR1 is LNHDA and CDR2 is SQIVND (reference sequence). The CDR3 has 14 amino acids. Trimming cost V 8 bases and J 0 bases; bases outside gene matches: 5. CDR3 residues: CASSRTGMNTEAFF. CDR3 DNA: TGTGCCAGTTCCCGGACAGGGATGAACACTGAAGCTTTCTTT. The variable domain in full, with the rest retrieved from reference TRBV19 and TRBJ1-1, is DGGITQSPKYLFRKEGQNVTLSCEQNLNHDAMYWYRQDPGQGLRLIYYSQIVNDFQKGDIAEGYSVSREKKESFPLTVTSAQKNPTAFYLCASSRTGMNTEAFFGQGTRLTVV.

About this clone: Other nucleotide sequences in the sample specify the same CDR3. The V call is TRBV6-5, the J call TRBJ1-1, with a tentative D call TRBD1 (6 bases). With 5 bases removed from V and 0 bases from J, the gap between germline ends came to 10 bases. The CDR3 extends over 14 amino acids. CDR1 is MNHEY, CDR2 SVGAGI, per germline. This CDR3 is CASSRDRLNTEAFF. The CDR3 DNA reads as TGTGCCAGCAGTCGCGACAGGTTGAACACTGAAGCTTTCTTT.

The chain uses TRBV19 and TRBJ1-5, with D possibly matching TRBD1 (6 bases). The V gene lost 8 bases and the J gene lost 1 base, with 15 bases spanning the gap. The CDR3 sequence is 15 residues long. Looked up from germline, CDR1 is LNHDA and CDR2 is SQIVND (reference sequence). As DNA, the CDR3 is TGTGCCAGTGGGGGAACAGGGATGAGCAATCAGCCCCAGCATTTT. The encoded protein is CASGGTGMSNQPQHF.

This clone was counted a few times. The CDR3 DNA is TGTGCCATCAGTGACACCGACAGAGGCTACTATGGCTACACCTTC. It encodes CAISDTDRGYYGYTF. This rearrangement joins TRBV10-3 to TRBJ1-2, with D possibly matching TRBD1 (5 bases). The CDR3 has 15 amino acids. Per the germline V gene, CDR1 is ENHRY and CDR2 is SYGVKD. Trimming cost V 3 bases and J 3 bases, with 14 bases left between them.

The rearrangement uses TRBV5-4 and TRBJ1-1; weak D call: TRBD1 (5 bases). This CDR3 contains 15 residues. V lost 4 bases, J lost 4 bases, and 17 bases lay in between. Germline V gene sequence: CDR1 SGHNT, CDR2 YYREEE (reference sequence). CDR3 amino acids: CASSPGGSQTTEAFF. The CDR3 DNA reads TGTGCCAGCAGCCCCGGGGGGTCCCAAACCACTGAAGCTTTCTTT.

A single count supports this clone. The chain is built from TRBV19 and TRBJ1-1, with TRBD1 matching over 7 bases. The CDR3 is 12 residues long. Germline assignment: CDR1 LNHDA and CDR2 SQIVND (reference sequence). The trim removed 6 bases at V and 11 bases at J, leaving 9 bases unmatched. This CDR3 is CASSSIDRAAFF. Here the CDR3 DNA reads TGTGCCAGTAGCTCAATTGACAGGGCGGCTTTCTTT. Drawing the rest from reference TRBV19 and TRBJ1-1, the complete variable domain is DGGITQSPKYLFRKEGQNVTLSCEQNLNHDAMYWYRQDPGQGLRLIYYSQIVNDFQKGDIAEGYSVSREKKESFPLTVTSAQKNPTAFYLCASSSIDRAAFFGQGTRLTVV.

V gene TRBV7-8 combines with J gene TRBJ1-5; TRBD1 agrees at 9 bases. The germline V gene encodes CDR1 SGHVS and CDR2 FQNEAQ. J was trimmed by 3 bases and V by 5 bases; bases with no gene match: 17. The CDR3 loop spans 19 amino acids. This CDR3 reads CASSGGRDRVTSYNQPQHF. CDR3 nucleotides: TGTGCCAGCAGCGGGGGGCGGGACAGGGTAACCAGCTACAATCAGCCCCAGCATTTT.

The CDR3 here is CSASIPVTNYGYTF. DNA for the CDR3: TGCAGTGCTAGTATTCCGGTTACTAACTATGGCTACACCTTC. This rearrangement joins TRBV20-1 to TRBJ1-2; no firm D call. Germline V gives CDR1 DFQATT, CDR2 SNEGSKA (reference sequence). The CDR3 has 14 amino acids. Trimming took off 3 bases at V and 0 bases at J, with 11 bases between the two ends.

The chain has TRBV9 and TRBJ2-7; a possible D gene is TRBD2 (6 bases). The CDR3 totals 14 residues. Trimming pared 0 bases from V and 3 bases from J, leaving 10 bases between. Germline CDR1 is SGDLS and CDR2 is YYNGEE. CDR3 sequence reads: CASSVDGRLYEQYF. In DNA form, the CDR3 reads TGTGCCAGCAGCGTAGACGGGAGACTCTACGAGCAGTACTTC.

CDR3 amino acids: CASSQDPSLNEQFF. The CDR3 bases are TGCGCCAGCAGCCAAGATCCGTCACTCAATGAGCAGTTCTTC. The V call is TRBV4-3, the J call TRBJ2-1; D gene ambiguous. This CDR3 contains 14 residues. Looked up from germline, CDR1 is LGHNA and CDR2 is YSLEER. Trimming removed 0 bases from V and 6 bases from J, with 9 bases in between.

The chain uses TRBV6-8 and TRBJ1-5; 10 positions match TRBD1. Germline CDR1 and CDR2: MNHGY and SAAAGT. The CDR3 length is 17 residues. After removal of 5 bases from V and 5 bases from J, the junction contained 12 bases not matched to a gene. The CDR3 here is CASSPLRTGGVHQPQHF. CDR3 sequence (DNA): TGTGCCAGCAGTCCTCTCCGGACAGGGGGGGTTCATCAGCCCCAGCATTTT.

V and J are TRBV27 and TRBJ1-1, with 10 nucleotides matching TRBD1. Germline V gene data show CDR1 as MNHEY and CDR2 as SMNVEV (reference sequence). This CDR3 comprises 16 residues. The J segment lost 5 bases and the V segment lost 5 bases, leaving 11 bases of the junction unmatched. CDR3 bases: TGTGCCAGCAGTAGACAGGGGGCTACACCCGGGACTGAAGCTTTCTTT. Translation: CASSRQGATPGTEAFF.

This sequence joins TRBV28 and TRBJ1-5; 9 bases map to TRBD1. V was pared by 8 bases and J by 7 bases, with 6 bases of the junction left unmatched. The germline V gene encodes CDR1 MDHEN and CDR2 SYDVKM. The CDR3 has 13 amino acids. CDR3 DNA sequence: TGTGCCAGCGGGACAGGGCCTGTACAGCCCCAGCATTTT. Translating it yields CASGTGPVQPQHF. The full variable domain, its missing parts supplied by reference TRBV28 and TRBJ1-5, is DVKVTQSSRYLVKRTGEKVFLECVQDMDHENMFWYRQDPGLGLRLIYFSYDVKMKEKGDIPEGYSVSREKKERFSLILESASTNQTSMYLCASGTGPVQPQHFGDGTRLSIL.

The rearrangement joins TRBV18 to TRBJ2-3, with TRBD2 identical over 12 bases. In germline, CDR1 is KGHSH, CDR2 LQKENI. V lost 2 bases, J lost 2 bases, and 2 bases stayed unmatched. The CDR3 runs to 16 residues. CDR3 loop: CASSPGLAGYTDTQYF. In nucleotides, the CDR3 is TGTGCCAGCTCACCAGGACTAGCGGGGTACACAGATACGCAGTATTTT.

The rearrangement uses TRBV11-2 and TRBJ1-6; D is undetermined. V gave up 8 bases and J gave up 6 bases, with 14 bases separating them. The length of the CDR3 is 14 residues. The V gene's germline CDR1 is SGHAT and CDR2 FQNNGV. The CDR3 here is CASQNRYSNSPLHF. The CDR3, as DNA: TGTGCCAGCCAAAACCGTTACAGTAATTCACCCCTCCACTTT.

The J gene is TRBJ1-1, the V gene TRBV18, with D tentatively TRBD1 (5 bases). Trimming pared 2 bases from V and 2 bases from J, leaving 9 bases between. The CDR3 runs 14 residues. Looked up from germline, CDR1 is KGHSH and CDR2 is LQKENI. The CDR3 sequence is CASSPSGFNTEAFF. In nucleotides, the CDR3 is TGTGCCAGCTCACCATCAGGGTTTAACACTGAAGCTTTCTTT.

The chain combines TRBV7-9 with TRBJ2-3, with a possible D match to TRBD2 (6 bases). The CDR3 contains 14 residues. The germline CDR1 and CDR2 sequences are SEHNR and FQNEAQ (reference sequence). V lost 6 bases to trimming and J lost 1 base, with 11 bases between them. In DNA form, the CDR3 reads TGTGCCAGCAGTTTTTGGGGGGGCACAGATACGCAGTATTTT. Translation: CASSFWGGTDTQYF.

V gene TRBV4-3 combines with J gene TRBJ1-6; TRBD1 matches 10 bases. Germline V gives CDR1 LGHNA, CDR2 YSLEER. This CDR3 spans 15 amino acids. Trimming removed 3 bases from V and 9 bases from J; junction bases left unmatched: 5. CDR3 bases: TGCGCCAGCAGCCAGCAGACAGGGGGCCGTTCACCCCTCCACTTT. Translating gives CASSQQTGGRSPLHF.

This chain joins TRBV5-8 and TRBJ2-1; no firm D call. There are 17 residues in the CDR3. Between the trimmed V and J ends, which lost 0 bases and 4 bases, there was a span of 17 bases. The germline V gene has CDR1 SGHTS and CDR2 YDEGEE. The CDR3 DNA reads as TGTGCCAGCAGCTTGGCTCGCAGTATGCCTGAATACAATGAGCAGTTCTTC. This encodes CASSLARSMPEYNEQFF.

In its sample, this clone was seen once. The chain uses TRBV18 and TRBJ1-5; possibly TRBD1 for D (5 bases). V was clipped by 2 bases and J by 4 bases, with 9 bases between them. Germline V lookup: CDR1 KGHSH, CDR2 LQKENI. The CDR3 loop spans 14 amino acids. CDR3 region: CASSPLGVNQPQHF. DNA of the CDR3: TGTGCCAGCTCACCATTAGGGGTGAATCAGCCCCAGCATTTT.

The rearrangement uses TRBV5-3 and TRBJ2-5, with D hard to call. TRBV5-3 is noted as an ORF with a role that remains uncertain. This CDR3 comprises 15 residues. V shed 0 bases and J shed 2 bases, with 11 bases lying between them. The DNA of the CDR3 is TGTGCCAGAAGCTTGGAGTCAGTAAGACAAGAGACCCAGTACTTC. Its translation: CARSLESVRQETQYF.

This clone has just one count. The chain has TRBV12-3 or TRBV12-4 and TRBJ1-1; perhaps TRBD1 as D (5 bases). The CDR3 is 12 residues long. V gave up 8 bases and J gave up 5 bases, with 12 bases separating them. The CDR3 bases are TGTGCCAGCTCAGGGACTCCTACTGAAGCTTTCTTT. Protein: CASSGTPTEAFF.

As regards this clone: Within the sample, other DNA sequences also encode this same CDR3. The rearrangement joins TRBV19 to TRBJ1-4; possibly TRBD1 for D (5 bases). CDR1 is LNHDA, CDR2 SQIVND, per germline (reference sequence). The CDR3 has 14 amino acids. Trimming removed 3 bases at V and 5 bases at J, with 10 bases between. The CDR3 protein is CASSIQGGNEKLFF. DNA of the CDR3: TGTGCCAGTAGTATCCAGGGAGGAAATGAAAAACTGTTTTTT.

The rearrangement joins TRBV9 to TRBJ2-3; 8 bases are shared with TRBD2. The CDR3 runs to 15 residues. V was pared by 3 bases and J by 1 base, with 4 bases of the junction left unmatched. The germline V gene has CDR1 SGDLS and CDR2 YYNGEE. CDR3 region: CASSGRAGGTDTQYF. In DNA form, the CDR3 reads TGTGCCAGCAGCGGTCGAGCGGGGGGCACAGATACGCAGTATTTT.

The V and J genes are TRBV10-3 and TRBJ1-2; 8 nucleotides match TRBD1. Trimming at V came to 9 bases and at J to 2 bases, leaving 8 bases not matched to a gene. Germline CDR1 ENHRY, CDR2 SYGVKD. The CDR3 extends over 14 amino acids. The CDR3 DNA reads as TGTGCCATGAAATCCGGGACAGGCAACTATGGCTACACCTTC. It codes for CAMKSGTGNYGYTF.

This chain connects TRBV6-1 to TRBJ1-6, with D unresolved. With 0 bases removed from V and 5 bases from J, the gap between germline ends came to 5 bases. Germline-derived CDR1 and CDR2 are MNHNS and SASEGT. The CDR3 loop spans 14 amino acids. Here the CDR3 reads CASSEAQNNSPLHF. The CDR3, as DNA: TGTGCCAGCAGTGAAGCACAGAATAATTCACCCCTCCACTTT.

V gene TRBV7-9 combines with J gene TRBJ2-7; D ambiguous. The CDR3 is 12 amino acids. Germline V gene sequence: CDR1 SEHNR, CDR2 FQNEAQ (reference sequence). Deletions cut 4 bases from V and 0 bases from J, with 4 bases between. In nucleotides, the CDR3 is TGTGCCAGCAGCTCAATCTCCTACGAGCAGTACTTC. Residues: CASSSISYEQYF.

J is TRBJ2-7 and V is TRBV12-5; TRBD1 is a possible D gene (7 bases). The CDR3 length is 16 residues. V was shortened by 2 bases and J by 1 base, with 15 bases between the two germline ends. Germline CDR1 and CDR2: LGHNT and FRNRAP. The CDR3 region is CASGLYLQGGSYEQYF. The CDR3 region has the DNA TGTGCTAGTGGTTTGTACCTCCAGGGGGGTTCCTACGAGCAGTACTTC.

The chain is built from TRBV10-2 and TRBJ1-1; TRBD1 might be the D (5 bases). CDR3 size: 15 residues. Per the germline V gene, CDR1 is WSHSY and CDR2 is SAAADI. The V end lost 0 bases, the J end lost 2 bases, and 10 bases lay between the germline ends. The CDR3 coding sequence is TGCGCCAGCAGTGAGTCGGGCAGGGTCAACACTGAAGCTTTCTTT. The encoded protein is CASSESGRVNTEAFF.

The V and J genes are TRBV7-9 and TRBJ1-1, with a possible D match to TRBD1 (5 bases). The germline CDR1 and CDR2 sequences are SEHNR and FQNEAQ (reference sequence). The CDR3 runs 16 residues. Trimming cost V 5 bases and J 1 base, with 17 bases left between them. The CDR3 DNA sequence: TGTGCCAGCAGCCCAGAAGGGGTTTTTGGGAACACTGAAGCTTTCTTT. It specifies CASSPEGVFGNTEAFF.